This TCR beta chain was found in a study of T cells in tuberculosis. Libraries were prepared by immunoSEQ multiplex PCR; TCRdb keeps only in-frame clonotypes and omits some of them. The table has over 30,000 clones, 97% seen once; the top ten hold approximately 6.3%. Germline V gene sequence: CDR1 MDHEN, CDR2 SYDVKM. The V end was cut by 11 bases, the J end by 4 bases, with 14 bases between. The CDR3 runs 12 residues. The sequence derives from a donor aged 10-29 years with latent tuberculosis or without tuberculosis infection. Sequencing used PBMCs. The chain has TRBV28 and TRBJ1-2; D ambiguous. The CDR3 coding sequence is TGTGCCCATGGCGGGGTTGGCTATGGCTACACCTTC. Amino acids: CAHGGVGYGYTF.